This T cell receptor (beta chain) was recovered during a study of early T cells in non-severe SARS-CoV-2 infection. Each CDR3 protein gets one entry after TCRdb re-called the 5' RACE reads with MiXCR. The data show about 28,000 distinct CDR3 sequences, 5.5% to 7.5% seen once. With 3 bases removed from V and 5 bases from J, the gap between germline ends came to 13 bases. Germline lookup yields CDR1 LNHDA and CDR2 SQIVND (reference sequence). The CDR3 covers 15 residues. This clonotype was seen repeatedly, ten times or more. The TCR was taken from an adult who was a healthcare worker with PCR-confirmed SARS-CoV-2 infection or an uninfected control (not recorded which). The V call is TRBV19, the J call TRBJ1-4; possible D gene TRBD1, 5 bases. Sequences were derived from whole blood, sampled at baseline. The CDR3 protein is CASSISGRLNEKLFF. CDR3 nucleotide sequence: TGTGCCAGTAGTATCTCGGGACGGCTGAATGAAAAACTGTTTTTT.